Presented here are 4 T cell receptor beta chains from one specimen sequenced in a study of cytomegalovirus exposure and HLA in healthy donors. This table comes from immunoSEQ multiplex PCR, and its TCRdb copy is limited to in-frame clones, with some not included. The data show more than 50,000 clones, with roughly 94% seen just once and over 2% held by the top ten. Sequencing was performed on PBMCs. The receptors were sampled from a man younger than 35 in good health and CMV-seronegative.

The chain joins TRBV7-6 to TRBJ2-1; 7 bases are a match to TRBD1. V dropped 4 bases and J dropped 7; count of bases not matched to a gene: 4. Looked up from germline, CDR1 is SGHVS and CDR2 is FNYEAQ. This CDR3 has 13 amino acids. The CDR3 coding sequence is TGTGCCAGCAGCTCGACAGGGCGGAATGAGCAGTTCTTC. It is translated as CASSSTGRNEQFF. The whole variable domain, remainder taken from reference TRBV7-6 and TRBJ2-1, is GAGVSQSPRYKVTKRGQDVALRCDPISGHVSLYWYRQALGQGPEFLTYFNYEAQQDKSGLPNDRFSAERPEGSISTLTIQRTEQRDSAMYRCASSSTGRNEQFFGPGTRLTVL.

This chain links TRBV7-6 with TRBJ1-5; the match to TRBD1 covers 9 bases. CDR1 is SGHVS and CDR2 is FNYEAQ in the germline V gene. Trimming cost V 5 bases and J 3 bases; bases outside gene matches: 8. This CDR3 spans 16 amino acids. CDR3 DNA: TGTGCCAGCAGCATACCGGGACAGGGAATCAATCAGCCCCAGCATTTT. Its protein product is CASSIPGQGINQPQHF.

Written as DNA, the CDR3 is TGTGCCAGCAGCGTTGACAGTTGGGCCTACGAGCAGTACTTC. It is translated as CASSVDSWAYEQYF. The genes are TRBV9 and TRBJ2-7; perhaps TRBD1 as D (5 bases). From germline, CDR1 is SGDLS and CDR2 YYNGEE. The CDR3 totals 14 residues. Trimming removed 2 bases from V and 2 bases from J, with 11 bases in between.

The V gene is TRBV19, the J gene TRBJ2-3; TRBD1 is a possible D gene (6 bases). Germline CDR1 LNHDA, CDR2 SQIVND (reference sequence). Trimming took 10 bases from V and 5 from J, leaving 16 bases between them. This CDR3 spans 13 amino acids. CDR3 sequence: CATSQGHGDTQYF. The CDR3 DNA reads TGTGCCACTAGCCAGGGACATGGAGATACGCAGTATTTT.